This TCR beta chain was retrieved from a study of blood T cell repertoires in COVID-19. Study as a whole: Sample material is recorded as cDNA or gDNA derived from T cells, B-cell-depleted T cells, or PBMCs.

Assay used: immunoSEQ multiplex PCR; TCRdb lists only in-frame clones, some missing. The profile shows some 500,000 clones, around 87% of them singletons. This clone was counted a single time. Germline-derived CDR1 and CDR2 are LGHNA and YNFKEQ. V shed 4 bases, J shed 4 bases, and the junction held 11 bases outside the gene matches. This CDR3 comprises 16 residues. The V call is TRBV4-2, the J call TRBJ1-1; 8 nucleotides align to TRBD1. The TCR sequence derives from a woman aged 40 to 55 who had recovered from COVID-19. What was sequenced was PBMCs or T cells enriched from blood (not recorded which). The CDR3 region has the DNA TGTGCCAGCAGCCCCTATTCATCAACAGGGGGCACTGAAGCTTTCTTT. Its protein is CASSPYSSTGGTEAFF.